A selection of T cell receptor beta chains follows, all from one sample in a study of blood T cells in healthy people across ages. One entry per CDR3 protein results from TCRdb running MiXCR on the 5' RACE reads. The sample has 850,000 to 1,300,000 distinct CDR3 sequences, under 55% seen once. Material for sequencing was blood. These TCRs come from a woman aged 55 to 70 in good health. Both conserved end residues are part of each CDR3. A D gene is named only where the DNA matches it firmly. Only part of the rows carry a size: once, few, many, or a class if the clone is expanded.

TGTGCCAGCAGTTACCGCCCTGGAGAGCAGTTCTTC,CASSYRPGEQFF,TRBV6-5,NA,TRBJ2-1,NA
TGCAGTGCTGCGGGACTAGCGGGGGTTGGGGAGCTGTTTTTT,CSAAGLAGVGELFF,TRBV20-1,NA,TRBJ2-2,TRBD2
TGCAGCGTTTGTTCTGGGAACACTGAAGCTTTCTTT,CSVCSGNTEAFF,TRBV29-1,NA,TRBJ1-1,NA
TGTGCCAGCAGTGAACTCCGGGTGGCGGATACGCAGTATTTT,CASSELRVADTQYF,TRBV25-1,few,TRBJ2-3,NA
TGCAGTGCTCGCCCTACGGAGGGGCCCGATACGCAGTATTTT,CSARPTEGPDTQYF,TRBV20-1,NA,TRBJ2-3,NA
TGTGCCAGCAGCTGGGGGACAGGGAATAATTCACCCCTCCACTTT,CASSWGTGNNSPLHF,TRBV5-5,few,TRBJ1-6,TRBD1
TGCAGCGTTGAAGATCTAGCCAGAACGGATGGGGAGCAGTTCTTC,CSVEDLARTDGEQFF,TRBV29-1,NA,TRBJ2-1,NA
TGTGCCAGCAGTTTAGGCGGTTTTGTAGCCTACGAGCAGTACTTC,CASSLGGFVAYEQYF,TRBV12-3/TRBV12-4,NA,TRBJ2-7,NA
TGTGCCAGCACTGCGACAGGGGGCGGATACGAGCAGTACTTC,CASTATGGGYEQYF,TRBV28,few,TRBJ2-7,TRBD1
TGTGCCATCAGGGAGGACAGGGTGCCCTACGAGCAGTACTTC,CAIREDRVPYEQYF,TRBV10-3,many,TRBJ2-7,TRBD1
TGTGCCAGCAGTTTAGGCGAAACGATAACAGATACGCAGTATTTT,CASSLGETITDTQYF,TRBV28,once,TRBJ2-3,NA
TGTGCCAGCAGTTACCTTCAAGCTAGCACAGATACGCAGTATTTT,CASSYLQASTDTQYF,TRBV6-5,NA,TRBJ2-3,NA
TGTGCCAGCAGCCAAACCTTCGGACGGACAGATACGCAGTATTTT,CASSQTFGRTDTQYF,TRBV7-3,NA,TRBJ2-3,NA
TGCGCCAGCAGCCTTACCGACCCGTCTTGGGAGCAGTACTTC,CASSLTDPSWEQYF,TRBV5-1,few,TRBJ2-4,NA
TGTGCCAGCAGTTCCACGTGGGGAGGCTACACCTTC,CASSSTWGGYTF,TRBV27,NA,TRBJ1-2,NA
TGTGCCAGCAGTGTACAGGGATGGGATGGCTACACCTTC,CASSVQGWDGYTF,TRBV7-2,NA,TRBJ1-2,NA